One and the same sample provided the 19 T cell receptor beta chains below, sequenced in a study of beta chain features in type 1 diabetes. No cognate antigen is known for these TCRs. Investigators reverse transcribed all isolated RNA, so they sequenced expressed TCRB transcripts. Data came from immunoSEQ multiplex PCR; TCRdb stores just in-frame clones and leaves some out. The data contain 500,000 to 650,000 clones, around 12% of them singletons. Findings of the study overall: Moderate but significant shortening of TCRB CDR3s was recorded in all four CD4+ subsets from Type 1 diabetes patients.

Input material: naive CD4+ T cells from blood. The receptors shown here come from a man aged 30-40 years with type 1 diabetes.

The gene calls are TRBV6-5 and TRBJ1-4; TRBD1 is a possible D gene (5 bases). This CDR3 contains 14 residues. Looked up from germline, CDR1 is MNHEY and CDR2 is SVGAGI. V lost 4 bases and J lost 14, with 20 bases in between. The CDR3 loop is CASSSRDGVLKLFF. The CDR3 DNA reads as TGTGCCAGCAGTTCCCGGGACGGGGTTCTCAAGCTGTTTTTT.

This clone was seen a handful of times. The CDR3 DNA is TGTGCCAGCAGTGACGGGGCGGGACTCAATGAGCAGTTCTTC. This translates into CASSDGAGLNEQFF. The genes are TRBV2 and TRBJ2-1, with TRBD2 as a possible D gene (6 bases). The ends were cut back, 3 bases at V and 6 bases at J, with 12 bases in the middle. The CDR3 has 14 amino acids. Per the germline V gene, CDR1 is SNHLY and CDR2 is FYNNEI.

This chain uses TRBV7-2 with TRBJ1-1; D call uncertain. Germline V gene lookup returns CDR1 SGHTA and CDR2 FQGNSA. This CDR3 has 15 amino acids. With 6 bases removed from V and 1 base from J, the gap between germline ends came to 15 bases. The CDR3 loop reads CASSTNRVKNTEAFF. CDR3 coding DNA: TGTGCCAGCAGTACTAACCGGGTCAAGAACACTGAAGCTTTCTTT.

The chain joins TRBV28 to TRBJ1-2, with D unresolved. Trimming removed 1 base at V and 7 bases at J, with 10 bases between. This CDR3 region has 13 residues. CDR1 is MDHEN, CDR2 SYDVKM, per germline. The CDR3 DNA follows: TGTGCCAGCAGTTTATATCGGGGTAGTGGCTACACCTTC. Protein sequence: CASSLYRGSGYTF.

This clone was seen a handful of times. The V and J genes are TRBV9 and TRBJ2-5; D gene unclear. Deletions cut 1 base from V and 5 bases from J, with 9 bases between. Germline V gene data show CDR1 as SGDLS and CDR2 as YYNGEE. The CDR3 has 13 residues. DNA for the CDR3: TGTGCCAGCAGCGTAACACAGATGGAGACCCAGTACTTC. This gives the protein CASSVTQMETQYF.

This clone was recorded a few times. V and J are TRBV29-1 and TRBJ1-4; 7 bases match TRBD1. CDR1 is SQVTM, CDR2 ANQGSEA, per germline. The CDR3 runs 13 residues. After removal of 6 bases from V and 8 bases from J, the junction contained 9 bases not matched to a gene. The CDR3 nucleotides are TGCAGCGTCGCCAAGGGGGCAGGAGAAAAACTGTTTTTT. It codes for CSVAKGAGEKLFF.

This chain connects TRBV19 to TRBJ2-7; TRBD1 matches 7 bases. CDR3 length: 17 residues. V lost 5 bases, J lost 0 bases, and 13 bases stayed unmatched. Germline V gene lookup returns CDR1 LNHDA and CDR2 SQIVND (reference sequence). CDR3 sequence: CASSDQATGSDSYEQYF. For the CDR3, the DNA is TGTGCCAGTAGTGATCAAGCGACAGGGAGTGACTCCTACGAGCAGTACTTC. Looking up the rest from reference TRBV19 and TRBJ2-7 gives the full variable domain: DGGITQSPKYLFRKEGQNVTLSCEQNLNHDAMYWYRQDPGQGLRLIYYSQIVNDFQKGDIAEGYSVSREKKESFPLTVTSAQKNPTAFYLCASSDQATGSDSYEQYFGPGTRLTVT.

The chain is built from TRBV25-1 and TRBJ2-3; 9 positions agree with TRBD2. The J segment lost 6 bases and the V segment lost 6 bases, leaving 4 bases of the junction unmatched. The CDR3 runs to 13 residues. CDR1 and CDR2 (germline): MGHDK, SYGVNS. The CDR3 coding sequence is TGTGCCAGCAGGGGGGCGGGAGGGGATACGCAGTATTTT. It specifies CASRGAGGDTQYF.

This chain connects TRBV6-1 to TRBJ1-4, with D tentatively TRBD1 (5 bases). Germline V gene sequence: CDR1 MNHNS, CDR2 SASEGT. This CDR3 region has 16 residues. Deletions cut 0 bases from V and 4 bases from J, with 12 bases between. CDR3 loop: CASSEAPGGFNEKLFF. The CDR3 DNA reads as TGTGCCAGCAGTGAAGCCCCCGGGGGGTTTAATGAAAAACTGTTTTTT.

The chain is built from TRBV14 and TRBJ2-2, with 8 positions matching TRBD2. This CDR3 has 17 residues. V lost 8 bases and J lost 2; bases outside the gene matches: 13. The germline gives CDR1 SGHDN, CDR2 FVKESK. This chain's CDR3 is CASYGLAGRKNTGELFF. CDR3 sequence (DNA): TGTGCCAGCTACGGGCTAGCGGGCCGAAAAAACACCGGGGAGCTGTTTTTT.

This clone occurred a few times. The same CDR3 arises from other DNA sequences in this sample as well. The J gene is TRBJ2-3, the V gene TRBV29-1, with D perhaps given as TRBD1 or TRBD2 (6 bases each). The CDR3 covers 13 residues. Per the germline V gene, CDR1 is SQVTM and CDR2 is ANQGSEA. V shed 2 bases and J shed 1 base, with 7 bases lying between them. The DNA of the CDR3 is TGCAGCGTTGAAAGGGGGGGCACAGATACGCAGTATTTT. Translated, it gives CSVERGGTDTQYF.

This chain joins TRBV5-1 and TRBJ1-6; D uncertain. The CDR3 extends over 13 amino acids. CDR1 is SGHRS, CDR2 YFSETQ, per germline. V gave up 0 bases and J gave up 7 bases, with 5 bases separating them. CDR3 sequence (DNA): TGCGCCAGCAGCTTGGCTGGGAATTCACCCCTCCACTTT. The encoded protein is CASSLAGNSPLHF.

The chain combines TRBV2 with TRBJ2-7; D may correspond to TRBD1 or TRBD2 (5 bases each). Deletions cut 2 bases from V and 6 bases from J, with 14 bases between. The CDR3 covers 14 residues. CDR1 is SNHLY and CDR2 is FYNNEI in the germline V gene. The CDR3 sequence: CASSEQGEGLEQYF. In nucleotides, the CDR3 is TGTGCCAGCAGTGAACAGGGAGAGGGTCTCGAGCAGTACTTC.

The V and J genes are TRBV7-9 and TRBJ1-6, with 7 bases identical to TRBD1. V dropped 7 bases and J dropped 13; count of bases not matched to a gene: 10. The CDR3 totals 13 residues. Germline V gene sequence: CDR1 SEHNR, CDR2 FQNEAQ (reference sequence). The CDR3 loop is CASTQREQGPLHF. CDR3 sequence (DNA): TGTGCCAGCACCCAGAGGGAACAGGGGCCCCTCCACTTT.

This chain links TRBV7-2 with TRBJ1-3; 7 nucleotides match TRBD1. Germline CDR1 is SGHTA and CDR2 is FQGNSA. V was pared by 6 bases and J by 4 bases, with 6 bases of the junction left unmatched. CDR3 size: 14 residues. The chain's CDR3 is CASRYTGDGNTIYF. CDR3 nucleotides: TGTGCCAGCAGATACACAGGGGACGGAAACACCATATATTTT.

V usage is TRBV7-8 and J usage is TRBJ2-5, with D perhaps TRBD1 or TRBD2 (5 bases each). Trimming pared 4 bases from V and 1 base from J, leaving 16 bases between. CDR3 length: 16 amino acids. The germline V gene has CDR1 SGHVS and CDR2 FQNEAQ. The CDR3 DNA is TGTGCCAGCAGCTCCGGCGGCGTGGGGGTCCAAGAGACCCAGTACTTC. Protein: CASSSGGVGVQETQYF. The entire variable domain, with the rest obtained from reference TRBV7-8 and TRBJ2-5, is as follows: GAGVSQSPRYKVAKRGQDVALRCDPISGHVSLFWYQQALGQGPEFLTYFQNEAQLDKSGLPSDRFFAERPEGSVSTLKIQRTQQEDSAVYLCASSSGGVGVQETQYFGPGTRLLVL.

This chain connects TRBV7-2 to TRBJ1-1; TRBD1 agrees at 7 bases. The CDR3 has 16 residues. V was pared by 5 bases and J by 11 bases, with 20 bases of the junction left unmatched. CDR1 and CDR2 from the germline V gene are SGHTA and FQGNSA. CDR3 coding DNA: TGTGCCAGCAGCGTCCAAGTAGGACAGGCGGCCGCCTGGGCTTTCTTT. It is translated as CASSVQVGQAAAWAFF.

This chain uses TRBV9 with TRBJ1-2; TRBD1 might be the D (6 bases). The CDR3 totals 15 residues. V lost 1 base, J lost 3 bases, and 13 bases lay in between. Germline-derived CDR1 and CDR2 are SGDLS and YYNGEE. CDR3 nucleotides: TGTGCCAGCAGCGTAAATTCCGCAGGGGACTATGGCTACACCTTC. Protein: CASSVNSAGDYGYTF.

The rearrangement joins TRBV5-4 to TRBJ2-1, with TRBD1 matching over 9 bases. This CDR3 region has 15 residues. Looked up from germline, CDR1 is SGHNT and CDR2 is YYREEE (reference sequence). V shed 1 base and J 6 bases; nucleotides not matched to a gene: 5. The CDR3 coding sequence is TGTGCCAGCAGCTTGTTACAGGGGGCCTTCAATGAGCAGTTCTTC. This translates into CASSLLQGAFNEQFF.